The 26 T cell receptor beta chains in this list originate from one sample, sequenced in a study of PD-1 blockade in classical Hodgkin lymphoma. Only in-frame clones appear in the TCRdb table, and some are missing; sequencing was by immunoSEQ multiplex PCR. The top ten clones hold about 20% of a sample with 98,000 or so clones, around 89% of them seen once. Every one of the patients relapsed after autologous stem cell transplantation (brentuximab vedotin exposure was variable). Here the sequenced sample was peripheral blood mononuclear cells (PBMCs), taken before the second cycle of nivolumab. These receptors all come from a human donor with classical Hodgkin lymphoma.

The gene calls are TRBV2 and TRBJ1-2; possibly TRBD1 for D (5 bases). V gave up 4 bases and J gave up 5 bases, with 20 bases separating them. The CDR3 runs to 16 residues. CDR1 is SNHLY and CDR2 is FYNNEI in the germline V gene. The chain's CDR3 is CASSAPGTTSTYGYTF. The CDR3 DNA reads as TGTGCCAGCAGTGCCCCCGGGACGACGTCCACTTATGGCTACACCTTC.

This chain connects TRBV2 to TRBJ1-1; a possible D gene is TRBD1 (5 bases). Trimming shortened V by 6 bases and J by 0 bases, and 17 bases separated the two germline ends. Looked up from germline, CDR1 is SNHLY and CDR2 is FYNNEI. The CDR3 length is 16 residues. This chain's CDR3 is CASSPQGEGMNTEAFF. In DNA form, the CDR3 reads TGTGCCAGCAGCCCCCAAGGCGAGGGGATGAACACTGAAGCTTTCTTT.

This clone was picked up one time. The rearrangement links TRBV2 to TRBJ1-2; TRBD1 aligns across 7 bases. The CDR3 has 13 amino acids. Germline V CDR1 and CDR2: SNHLY, FYNNEI. The trim removed 5 bases at V and 5 bases at J, leaving 5 bases unmatched. The CDR3 reads CASSTGERYGYTF. CDR3 coding DNA: TGTGCCAGCAGTACAGGGGAGAGGTATGGCTACACCTTC.

This clone showed up just once. V usage is TRBV6-6 and J usage is TRBJ2-1; 12 bases match TRBD2. CDR1 MNHNY and CDR2 SVGAGI come from the germline V gene (reference sequence). The CDR3 contains 16 residues. With 6 bases clipped from V and 5 bases from J, the junction kept 8 bases outside the gene matches. The CDR3 DNA reads as TGTGCCAGCAGCCAAACTAGCGGGAGGTTGGACAATGAGCAGTTCTTC. Its translation is CASSQTSGRLDNEQFF.

A remark on this clone: Additional DNA sequences in this sample encode the identical CDR3. The chain employs TRBV27 and TRBJ2-7, with D possibly matching TRBD1 (6 bases). V gave up 0 bases and J gave up 2 bases, with 11 bases separating them. Germline-derived CDR1 and CDR2 are MNHEY and SMNVEV (reference sequence). CDR3 length equals 15 residues. The CDR3 protein is CASSLSSTGTYEQYF. The CDR3 bases are TGTGCCAGCAGTTTATCATCGACAGGTACCTACGAGCAGTACTTC.

This clone was seen just once. This chain's CDR3 is CASSTTGGRQARDTQYF. The CDR3 bases are TGTGCCAGCAGTACGACGGGGGGTCGGCAAGCACGGGATACGCAGTATTTT. This chain joins TRBV28 and TRBJ2-3; 7 positions match TRBD2. Germline assignment: CDR1 MDHEN and CDR2 SYDVKM. V lost 5 bases, J lost 6 bases, and 17 bases stayed unmatched. This CDR3 comprises 17 residues.

The chain combines TRBV27 with TRBJ2-1; possibly TRBD1 for D (6 bases). V was trimmed by 0 bases and J by 7 bases, leaving 13 bases between them. Germline V gene data show CDR1 as MNHEY and CDR2 as SMNVEV (reference sequence). There are 15 residues in the CDR3. CDR3 nucleotide sequence: TGTGCCAGCAGTTTATCGGGGGAAAGGGGGAATGAGCAGTTCTTC. Its protein product is CASSLSGERGNEQFF.

This chain connects TRBV7-6 to TRBJ2-7; D may be TRBD2 (6 bases). V shed 4 bases and J shed 0 bases, with 19 bases lying between them. CDR3 size: 17 residues. Germline CDR1 is SGHVS and CDR2 is FNYEAQ. CDR3 nucleotide sequence: TGTGCCAGCAGCTCCTACCCCGATAGCGGATACTCCTACGAGCAGTACTTC. This encodes CASSSYPDSGYSYEQYF.

This clone was seen only a few times. The sample holds other DNA sequences that translate to the same CDR3. The chain combines TRBV7-6 with TRBJ1-5; D ambiguous. V was pared by 5 bases and J by 1 base, with 6 bases between. This CDR3 region has 13 residues. Germline V gives CDR1 SGHVS, CDR2 FNYEAQ. The CDR3: CASSPDSNQPQHF. The CDR3 nucleotides read TGTGCCAGCAGCCCGGACAGCAATCAGCCCCAGCATTTT.

The J gene is TRBJ2-5, the V gene TRBV11-2; maybe TRBD2 (5 bases). The length of the CDR3 is 14 residues. V was shortened by 3 bases and J by 5 bases, with 13 bases between the two germline ends. CDR1 SGHAT and CDR2 FQNNGV come from the germline V gene. The CDR3 DNA reads as TGTGCCAGCAGCTTCGAGGACTTGATGGAGACCCAGTACTTC. Its translation: CASSFEDLMETQYF.

The chain links TRBV2 to TRBJ2-3; D possibly matches TRBD1 or TRBD2 (5 bases each). This CDR3 spans 14 amino acids. Trimming shortened V by 2 bases and J by 6 bases, and 12 bases separated the two germline ends. Germline loops: CDR1 SNHLY, CDR2 FYNNEI. CDR3 sequence reads: CASSESEGRDTQYF. The CDR3 DNA sequence: TGTGCCAGCAGTGAAAGCGAGGGGCGGGATACGCAGTATTTT.

This clone was counted a few times. This chain links TRBV2 with TRBJ1-1; D gene ambiguous. The CDR3 runs 12 residues. The germline V gene has CDR1 SNHLY and CDR2 FYNNEI. Deletions cut 4 bases from V and 0 bases from J, with 3 bases between. CDR3 sequence reads: CASSAVNTEAFF. The CDR3 region has the DNA TGTGCCAGCAGTGCAGTGAACACTGAAGCTTTCTTT.

CDR3 in DNA: TGCAGCGTTACTATGGTGTCAGGATGGGACAATGAGCAGTTCTTC. Translation: CSVTMVSGWDNEQFF. The gene calls are TRBV29-1 and TRBJ2-1; unclear D gene. V was shortened by 5 bases and J by 5 bases, with 19 bases between the two germline ends. CDR1 is SQVTM, CDR2 ANQGSEA, per germline. There are 15 residues in the CDR3.

The chain combines TRBV30 with TRBJ2-5; the match to TRBD2 covers 16 bases. The junction had 8 bases not matched to a gene; V was cut back by 1 base and J by 6 bases. Germline CDR1 is GTSNPN and CDR2 is SVGIG (reference sequence). This CDR3 region has 17 residues. The chain's CDR3 is CAWSEGGLAGGVKTQYF. CDR3 bases: TGTGCCTGGAGTGAGGGGGGACTAGCGGGAGGGGTTAAGACCCAGTACTTC.

CDR3 sequence reads: CASSPRARSSGNTIYF. CDR3 nucleotide sequence: TGTGCCAGCAGTCCACGGGCCCGTTCCTCTGGAAACACCATATATTTT. The chain recombines TRBV28 with TRBJ1-3; D gene unclear. The CDR3 consists of 16 residues. Germline CDR1 MDHEN, CDR2 SYDVKM. V gave up 5 bases and J gave up 0 bases, with 14 bases separating them.

The J gene is TRBJ2-7, the V gene TRBV28, with D maybe TRBD2 (5 bases). Trimming removed 4 bases from V and 0 bases from J, with 13 bases in between. There are 15 residues in the CDR3. Germline lookup yields CDR1 MDHEN and CDR2 SYDVKM. CDR3 bases: TGTGCCAGCAGTTCCCTCCCGGGATACTCCTACGAGCAGTACTTC. Translation: CASSSLPGYSYEQYF.

CDR3 region: CASSIAGTRLSGQFF. CDR3 nucleotides: TGTGCCAGCAGCATTGCCGGGACTAGGTTATCAGGGCAGTTCTTC. The chain joins TRBV5-4 to TRBJ2-1, with TRBD2 matching 8 bases. V trimming: 4 bases; J trimming: 12 bases; junction bases outside the gene matches: 15. This CDR3 spans 15 amino acids. The germline CDR1 and CDR2 sequences are SGHNT and YYREEE (reference sequence). The full variable domain, rest sourced from reference TRBV5-4 and TRBJ2-1, is ETGVTQSPTHLIKTRGQQVTLRCSSQSGHNTVSWYQQALGQGPQFIFQYYREEENGRGNFPPRFSGLQFPNYSSELNVNALELDDSALYLCASSIAGTRLSGQFFGPGTRLTVL.

The rearrangement uses TRBV4-1 and TRBJ2-7, with a possible D match to TRBD1 (5 bases). Trimming took off 0 bases at V and 1 base at J, with 10 bases between the two ends. The germline V gene encodes CDR1 MGHRA and CDR2 YSYEKL. This CDR3 spans 15 amino acids. The CDR3 DNA follows: TGCGCCAGCAGCCAAGATGTTAGGGGATCCTACGAGCAGTACTTC. Amino acid sequence: CASSQDVRGSYEQYF.

V and J are TRBV5-6 and TRBJ2-7, with D perhaps TRBD2 (6 bases). CDR1 is SGHDT, CDR2 YYEEEE, per germline. The CDR3 has 12 amino acids. The V end lost 1 base, the J end lost 7 bases, and 9 bases lay between the germline ends. In DNA form, the CDR3 reads TGTGCCAGCAGCTTGCGAGGAGGGGAGCAGTACTTC. This gives the protein CASSLRGGEQYF.

The chain couples TRBV4-1 to TRBJ2-2; D unresolved. Trimming pared 6 bases from V and 2 bases from J, leaving 7 bases between. The CDR3 contains 13 residues. The germline CDR1 and CDR2 sequences are MGHRA and YSYEKL. DNA for the CDR3: TGCGCCAGCAGTCCTACTAACACCGGGGAGCTGTTTTTT. It encodes CASSPTNTGELFF.

This clone was seen just once. The rearrangement joins TRBV19 to TRBJ1-1; D perhaps matches TRBD1 (5 bases). This CDR3 is 13 amino acids long. Trimming pared 8 bases from V and 4 bases from J, leaving 14 bases between. Per germline, CDR1 LNHDA and CDR2 SQIVND (reference sequence). CDR3 residues: CASRMAGGTEAFF. As DNA, the CDR3 is TGTGCCAGTCGGATGGCTGGGGGCACTGAAGCTTTCTTT. Complete variable domain (other parts from reference TRBV19 and TRBJ1-1): DGGITQSPKYLFRKEGQNVTLSCEQNLNHDAMYWYRQDPGQGLRLIYYSQIVNDFQKGDIAEGYSVSREKKESFPLTVTSAQKNPTAFYLCASRMAGGTEAFFGQGTRLTVV.

The sample holds a few counts of this clone. The rearrangement joins TRBV10-3 to TRBJ1-2; D uncertain. Per germline, CDR1 ENHRY and CDR2 SYGVKD. CDR3 size: 14 residues. Between the trimmed V and J ends, which lost 0 bases and 3 bases, there was a span of 8 bases. This CDR3 reads CAISESSVDYGYTF. The CDR3 DNA sequence: TGTGCCATCAGTGAGTCGTCCGTGGACTATGGCTACACCTTC.

The chain uses TRBV15 and TRBJ1-5, with TRBD1 identical over 9 bases. After removal of 7 bases from V and 5 bases from J, the junction contained 6 bases not matched to a gene. In germline, CDR1 is LNHNV, CDR2 YYDKDF (reference sequence). The length of the CDR3 is 14 residues. CDR3: CATTQTGGHQPQHF. CDR3 DNA sequence: TGTGCCACCACCCAAACAGGGGGCCATCAGCCCCAGCATTTT. Variable domain in full (rest from reference TRBV15 and TRBJ1-5): DAMVIQNPRYQVTQFGKPVTLSCSQTLNHNVMYWYQQKSSQAPKLLFHYYDKDFNNEADTPDNFQSRRPNTSFCFLDIRSPGLGDTAMYLCATTQTGGHQPQHFGDGTRLSIL.

This rearrangement joins TRBV19 to TRBJ2-7; D is uncertain. Germline lookup yields CDR1 LNHDA and CDR2 SQIVND (reference sequence). Trimming cost V 6 bases and J 1 base, with 10 bases left between them. CDR3 size: 13 residues. CDR3 region: CASSTRTSYEQYF. The CDR3 DNA sequence: TGTGCCAGTAGCACCAGGACGTCCTACGAGCAGTACTTC.

The rearrangement links TRBV30 to TRBJ2-7, with 14 bases identical to TRBD2. V gave up 2 bases and J gave up 7 bases; unmatched junction bases: 7. CDR1 is GTSNPN, CDR2 SVGIG, per germline (reference sequence). The length of the CDR3 is 15 residues. The CDR3 here is CAWSKGLAGESEQYF. The CDR3 DNA reads as TGTGCCTGGAGTAAGGGACTAGCGGGGGAGTCGGAGCAGTACTTC.

The chain has TRBV4-2 and TRBJ1-5, with D perhaps matching TRBD1 (6 bases). The CDR3 contains 16 residues. Trimming stripped 0 bases from V and 6 bases from J, with 15 bases between. The germline gives CDR1 LGHNA, CDR2 YNFKEQ. The CDR3 loop reads CASSQDLGGLAQPQHF. The CDR3 region has the DNA TGTGCCAGCAGCCAAGATCTTGGGGGGCTGGCTCAGCCCCAGCATTTT.